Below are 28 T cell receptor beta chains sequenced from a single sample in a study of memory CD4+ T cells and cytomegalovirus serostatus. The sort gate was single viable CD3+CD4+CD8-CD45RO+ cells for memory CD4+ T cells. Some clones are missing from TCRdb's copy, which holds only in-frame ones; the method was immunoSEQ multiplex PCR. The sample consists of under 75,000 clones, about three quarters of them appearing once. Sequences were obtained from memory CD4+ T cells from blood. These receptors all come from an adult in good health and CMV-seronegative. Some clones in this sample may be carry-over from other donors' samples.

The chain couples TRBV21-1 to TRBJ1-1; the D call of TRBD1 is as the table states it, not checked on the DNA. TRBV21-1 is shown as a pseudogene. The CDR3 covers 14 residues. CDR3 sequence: CASSSQGKDTEAFF. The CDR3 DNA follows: TGTGCCAGCAGCAGTCAGGGGAAGGACACTGAAGCTTTCTTT.

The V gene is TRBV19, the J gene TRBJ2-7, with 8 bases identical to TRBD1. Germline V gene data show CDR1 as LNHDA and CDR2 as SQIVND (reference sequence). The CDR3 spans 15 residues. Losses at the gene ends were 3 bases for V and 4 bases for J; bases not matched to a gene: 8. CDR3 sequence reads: CASSISGQGAYEQYF. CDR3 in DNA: TGTGCCAGTAGTATCTCCGGACAGGGCGCTTACGAGCAGTACTTC.

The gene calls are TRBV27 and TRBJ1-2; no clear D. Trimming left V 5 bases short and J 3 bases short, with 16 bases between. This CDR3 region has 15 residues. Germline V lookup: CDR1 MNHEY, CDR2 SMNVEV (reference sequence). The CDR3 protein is CASSPSRVSHYGYTF. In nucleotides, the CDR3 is TGTGCCAGCAGTCCCTCCCGCGTCAGTCACTATGGCTACACCTTC.

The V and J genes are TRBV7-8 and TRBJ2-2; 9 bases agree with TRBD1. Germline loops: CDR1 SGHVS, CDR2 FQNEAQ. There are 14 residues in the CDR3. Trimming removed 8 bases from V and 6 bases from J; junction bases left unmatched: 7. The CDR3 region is CASGGQGMAGELFF. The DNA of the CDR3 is TGTGCCAGCGGAGGACAGGGGATGGCCGGGGAGCTGTTTTTT. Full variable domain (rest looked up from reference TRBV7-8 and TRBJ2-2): GAGVSQSPRYKVAKRGQDVALRCDPISGHVSLFWYQQALGQGPEFLTYFQNEAQLDKSGLPSDRFFAERPEGSVSTLKIQRTQQEDSAVYLCASGGQGMAGELFFGEGSRLTVL.

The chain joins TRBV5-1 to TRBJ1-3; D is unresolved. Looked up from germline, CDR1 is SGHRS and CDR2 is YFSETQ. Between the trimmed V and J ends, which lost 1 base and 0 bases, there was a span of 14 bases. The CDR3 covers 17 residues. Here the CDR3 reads CASSLRAGDLSGNTIYF. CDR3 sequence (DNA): TGCGCCAGCAGCTTGAGAGCAGGAGACCTCTCTGGAAACACCATATATTTT.

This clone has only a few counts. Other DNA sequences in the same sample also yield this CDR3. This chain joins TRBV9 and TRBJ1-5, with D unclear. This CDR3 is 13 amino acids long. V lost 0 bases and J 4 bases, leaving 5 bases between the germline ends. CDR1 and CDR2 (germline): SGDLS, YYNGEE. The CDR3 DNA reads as TGTGCCAGCAGCGTAGCCCCGAATCAGCCCCAGCATTTT. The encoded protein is CASSVAPNQPQHF.

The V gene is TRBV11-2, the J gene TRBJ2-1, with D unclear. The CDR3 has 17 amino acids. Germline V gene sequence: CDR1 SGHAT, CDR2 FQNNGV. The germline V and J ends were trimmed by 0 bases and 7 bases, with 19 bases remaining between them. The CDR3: CASSLDVGFRVSNEQFF. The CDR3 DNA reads TGTGCCAGCAGCTTAGATGTGGGTTTTAGGGTGTCGAATGAGCAGTTCTTC. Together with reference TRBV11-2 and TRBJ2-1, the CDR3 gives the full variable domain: EAGVAQSPRYKIIEKRQSVAFWCNPISGHATLYWYQQILGQGPKLLIQFQNNGVVDDSQLPKDRFSAERLKGVDSTLKIQPAKLEDSAVYLCASSLDVGFRVSNEQFFGPGTRLTVL.

As DNA, the CDR3 is TGCGCCAGCAGCTGGGCGGGAGGAGCAGATACGCAGTATTTT. Protein sequence: CASSWAGGADTQYF. This rearrangement joins TRBV4-3 to TRBJ2-3, with TRBD2 identical over 8 bases. The J segment lost 4 bases and the V segment lost 5 bases, leaving 5 bases of the junction unmatched. The germline gives CDR1 LGHNA, CDR2 YSLEER. The CDR3 length is 14 residues.

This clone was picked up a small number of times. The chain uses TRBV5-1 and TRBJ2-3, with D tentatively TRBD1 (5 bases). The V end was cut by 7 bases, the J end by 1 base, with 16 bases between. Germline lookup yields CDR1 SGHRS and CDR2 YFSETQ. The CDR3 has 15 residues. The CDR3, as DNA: TGCGCCAGCCAGGGTACTCCGACGGGCACAGATACGCAGTATTTT. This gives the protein CASQGTPTGTDTQYF.

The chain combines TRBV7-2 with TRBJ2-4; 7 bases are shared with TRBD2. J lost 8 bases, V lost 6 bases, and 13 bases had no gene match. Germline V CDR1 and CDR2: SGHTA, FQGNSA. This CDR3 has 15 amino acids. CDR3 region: CASRSNTGGRDIQYF. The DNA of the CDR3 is TGTGCCAGCAGGTCTAATACGGGGGGAAGGGACATTCAGTACTTC.

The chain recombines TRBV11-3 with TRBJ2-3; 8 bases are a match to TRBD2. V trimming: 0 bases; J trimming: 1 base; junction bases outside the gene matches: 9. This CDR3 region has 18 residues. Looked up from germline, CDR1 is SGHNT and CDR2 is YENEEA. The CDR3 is CASSLDRSGRGGTDTQYF. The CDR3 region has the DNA TGTGCCAGCAGCTTAGATAGAAGCGGGAGAGGGGGCACAGATACGCAGTATTTT.

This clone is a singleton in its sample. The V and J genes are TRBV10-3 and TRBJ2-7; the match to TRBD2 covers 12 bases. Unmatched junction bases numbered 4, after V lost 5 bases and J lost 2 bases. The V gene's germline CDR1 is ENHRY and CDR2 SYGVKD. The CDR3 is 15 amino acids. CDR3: CAISPLAGGPYEQYF. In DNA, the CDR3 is TGTGCCATCAGTCCCCTAGCGGGAGGGCCCTACGAGCAGTACTTC.

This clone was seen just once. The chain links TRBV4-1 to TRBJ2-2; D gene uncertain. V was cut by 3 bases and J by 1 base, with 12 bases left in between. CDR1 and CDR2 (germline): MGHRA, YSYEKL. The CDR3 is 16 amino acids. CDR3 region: CASSQGLVRNTGELFF. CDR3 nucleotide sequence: TGCGCCAGCAGCCAGGGTTTGGTGCGGAACACCGGGGAGCTGTTTTTT.

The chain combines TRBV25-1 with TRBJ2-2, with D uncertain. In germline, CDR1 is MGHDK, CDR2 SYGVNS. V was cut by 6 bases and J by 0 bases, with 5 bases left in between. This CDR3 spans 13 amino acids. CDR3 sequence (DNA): TGTGCCAGCAGGGCCCCGAACACCGGGGAGCTGTTTTTT. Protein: CASRAPNTGELFF. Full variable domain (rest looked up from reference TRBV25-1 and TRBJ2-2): EADIYQTPRYLVIGTGKKITLECSQTMGHDKMYWYQQDPGMELHLIHYSYGVNSTEKGDLSSESTVSRIRTEHFPLTLESARPSHTSQYLCASRAPNTGELFFGEGSRLTVL.

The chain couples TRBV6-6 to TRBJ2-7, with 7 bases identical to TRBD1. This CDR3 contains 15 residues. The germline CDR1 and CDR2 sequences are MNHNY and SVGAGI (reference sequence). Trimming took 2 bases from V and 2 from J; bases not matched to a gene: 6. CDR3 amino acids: CASSYDGTAAYEQYF. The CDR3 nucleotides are TGTGCCAGCAGTTACGACGGGACAGCAGCCTACGAGCAGTACTTC.

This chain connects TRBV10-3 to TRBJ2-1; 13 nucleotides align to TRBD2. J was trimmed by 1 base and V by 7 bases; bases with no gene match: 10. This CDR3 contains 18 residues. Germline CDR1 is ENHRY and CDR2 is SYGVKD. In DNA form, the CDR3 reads TGTGCCATCACCACAACTAGCGGGAGGGCCGGTTCCTACAATGAGCAGTTCTTC. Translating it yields CAITTTSGRAGSYNEQFF.

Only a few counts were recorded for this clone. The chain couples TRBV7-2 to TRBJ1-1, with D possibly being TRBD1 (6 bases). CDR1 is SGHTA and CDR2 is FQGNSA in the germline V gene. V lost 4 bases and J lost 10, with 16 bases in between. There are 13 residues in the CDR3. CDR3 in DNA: TGTGCCAGCAGCTACTGGGGGGGGCATCCAGCTTTCTTT. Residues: CASSYWGGHPAFF.

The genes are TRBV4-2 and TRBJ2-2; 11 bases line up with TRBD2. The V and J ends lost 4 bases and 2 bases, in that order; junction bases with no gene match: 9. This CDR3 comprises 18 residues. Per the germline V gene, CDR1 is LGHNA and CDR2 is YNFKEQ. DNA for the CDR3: TGTGCCAGCAGCCGCACCAGCGGGACTAGCGGAAACACCGGGGAGCTGTTTTTT. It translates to CASSRTSGTSGNTGELFF.

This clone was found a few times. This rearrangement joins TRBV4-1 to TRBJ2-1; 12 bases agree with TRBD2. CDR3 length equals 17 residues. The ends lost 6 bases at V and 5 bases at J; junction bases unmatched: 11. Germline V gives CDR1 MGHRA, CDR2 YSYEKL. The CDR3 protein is CASRRLAGVNKNNEQFF. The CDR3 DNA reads TGCGCCAGCAGACGACTAGCGGGAGTTAATAAGAACAATGAGCAGTTCTTC.

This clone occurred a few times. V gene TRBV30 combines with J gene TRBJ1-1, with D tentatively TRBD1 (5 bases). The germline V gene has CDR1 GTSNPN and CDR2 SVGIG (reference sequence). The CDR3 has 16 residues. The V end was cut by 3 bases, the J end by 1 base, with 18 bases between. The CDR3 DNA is TGTGCCTGGAGGACCCACCGGGGGGAGTGGAACACTGAAGCTTTCTTT. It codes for CAWRTHRGEWNTEAFF.

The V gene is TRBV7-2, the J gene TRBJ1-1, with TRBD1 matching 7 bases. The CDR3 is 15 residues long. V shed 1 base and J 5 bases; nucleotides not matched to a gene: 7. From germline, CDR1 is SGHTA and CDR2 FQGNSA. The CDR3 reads CASSLVSQGGTEAFF. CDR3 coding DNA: TGTGCCAGCAGCTTAGTCAGTCAGGGGGGAACTGAAGCTTTCTTT.

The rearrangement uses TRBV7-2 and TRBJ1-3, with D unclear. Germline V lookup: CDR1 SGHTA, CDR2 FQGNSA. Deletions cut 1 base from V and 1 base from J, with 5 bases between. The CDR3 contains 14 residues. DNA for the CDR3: TGTGCCAGCAGCTTAGTGGGGTCTGGAAACACCATATATTTT. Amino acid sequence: CASSLVGSGNTIYF.

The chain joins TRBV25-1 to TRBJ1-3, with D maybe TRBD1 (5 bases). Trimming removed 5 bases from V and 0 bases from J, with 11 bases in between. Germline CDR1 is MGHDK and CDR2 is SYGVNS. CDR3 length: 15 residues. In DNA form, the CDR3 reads TGTGCCAGCAGTAGAAACAGGTTCTCTGGAAACACCATATATTTT. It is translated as CASSRNRFSGNTIYF. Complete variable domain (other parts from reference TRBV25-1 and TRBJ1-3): EADIYQTPRYLVIGTGKKITLECSQTMGHDKMYWYQQDPGMELHLIHYSYGVNSTEKGDLSSESTVSRIRTEHFPLTLESARPSHTSQYLCASSRNRFSGNTIYFGEGSWLTVV.

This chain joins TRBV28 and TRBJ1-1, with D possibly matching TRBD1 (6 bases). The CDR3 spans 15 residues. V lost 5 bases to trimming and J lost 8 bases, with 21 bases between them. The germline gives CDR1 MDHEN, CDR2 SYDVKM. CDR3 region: CASSTLDYGQSEAFF. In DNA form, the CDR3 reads TGTGCCAGCAGTACACTCGACTACGGACAGAGCGAAGCTTTCTTT. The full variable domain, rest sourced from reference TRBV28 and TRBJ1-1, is DVKVTQSSRYLVKRTGEKVFLECVQDMDHENMFWYRQDPGLGLRLIYFSYDVKMKEKGDIPEGYSVSREKKERFSLILESASTNQTSMYLCASSTLDYGQSEAFFGQGTRLTVV.

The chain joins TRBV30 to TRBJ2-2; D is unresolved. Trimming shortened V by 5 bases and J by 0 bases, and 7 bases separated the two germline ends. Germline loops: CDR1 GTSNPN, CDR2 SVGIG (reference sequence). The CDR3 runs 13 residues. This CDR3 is CAWFRSNTGELFF. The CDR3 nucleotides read TGTGCCTGGTTTAGATCGAACACCGGGGAGCTGTTTTTT.

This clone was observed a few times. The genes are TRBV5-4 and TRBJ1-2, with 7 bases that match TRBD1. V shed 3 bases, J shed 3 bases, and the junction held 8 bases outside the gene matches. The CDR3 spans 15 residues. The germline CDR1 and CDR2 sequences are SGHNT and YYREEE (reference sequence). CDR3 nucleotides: TGTGCCAGCAGCTCCCAGAAGGGGGCAGACTATGGCTACACCTTC. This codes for CASSSQKGADYGYTF. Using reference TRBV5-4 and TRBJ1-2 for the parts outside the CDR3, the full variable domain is ETGVTQSPTHLIKTRGQQVTLRCSSQSGHNTVSWYQQALGQGPQFIFQYYREEENGRGNFPPRFSGLQFPNYSSELNVNALELDDSALYLCASSSQKGADYGYTFGSGTRLTVV.

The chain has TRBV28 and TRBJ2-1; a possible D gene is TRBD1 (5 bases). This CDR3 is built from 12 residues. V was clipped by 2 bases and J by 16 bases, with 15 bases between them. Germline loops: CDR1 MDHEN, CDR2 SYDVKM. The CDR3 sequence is CASSLQTAIKFF. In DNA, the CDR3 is TGTGCCAGCAGTTTACAGACAGCCATCAAATTCTTC.

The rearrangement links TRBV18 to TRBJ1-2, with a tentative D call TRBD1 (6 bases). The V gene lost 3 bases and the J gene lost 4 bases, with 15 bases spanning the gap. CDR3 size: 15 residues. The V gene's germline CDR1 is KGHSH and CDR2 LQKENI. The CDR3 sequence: CASSPPAGQSYGYTF. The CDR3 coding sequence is TGTGCCAGCTCACCCCCCGCCGGACAGAGCTATGGCTACACCTTC.